Sequencing of this TCR beta chain was carried out in a study of graft-versus-host responses after intestinal transplantation. Study-wide results and caveats: Recipient marrow showed GvH clones, some seen first in ileum or blood.

V shed 5 bases and J 5 bases; nucleotides not matched to a gene: 10. The CDR3 runs 16 residues. Germline CDR1 LNHDA, CDR2 SQIVND (reference sequence). In regard to this clone: Its target is not known.

Sequencing was performed with immunoSEQ multiplex PCR; in TCRdb, only in-frame clones are kept and a portion is missing. The data contain some 8,000 clones, approximately 97% of them singletons. Sequencing used PBMCs, obtained 23 days after intestinal transplant. J is TRBJ1-3 and V is TRBV19, with TRBD1 matching over 9 bases. This receptor was taken from a human patient who received an intestinal transplant, so some T cells may come from the graft donor. CDR3 in amino acids: CASSSRQGVSRNTIYF. The CDR3, as DNA: TGTGCCAGTAGTTCGAGACAGGGGGTTTCGCGAAACACCATATATTTT.